These 6 T cell receptor beta chains originate from one sample sequenced in a study of cytomegalovirus exposure and HLA in healthy donors. Libraries were prepared by immunoSEQ multiplex PCR; TCRdb keeps only in-frame clonotypes and omits some of them. The sample yields roughly 98,000 clones, around 88% seen once. The sequencing input was PBMCs. All receptors derive from a woman in her twenties or thirties in good health and CMV-seronegative.

The rearrangement joins TRBV12-5 to TRBJ2-2; TRBD2 aligns across 8 bases. V was pared by 5 bases and J by 4 bases, with 9 bases of the junction left unmatched. Germline V gene data show CDR1 as LGHNT and CDR2 as FRNRAP. CDR3 length: 16 residues. DNA of the CDR3: TGTGCTAGTGGTGCGCCGGGACTAGAGTTCACCGGGGAGCTGTTTTTT. Translated: CASGAPGLEFTGELFF.

This chain joins TRBV5-8 and TRBJ2-5; TRBD1 is a possible D gene (6 bases). CDR1 and CDR2 from the germline V gene are SGHTS and YDEGEE. This CDR3 region has 14 residues. Trimming removed 4 bases at V and 2 bases at J, with 12 bases between. CDR3 DNA sequence: TGTGCCAGCAGCCCAGGGGTCGCACAAGAGACCCAGTACTTC. This codes for CASSPGVAQETQYF.

This chain connects TRBV10-3 to TRBJ2-7; TRBD1 might be the D (5 bases). V shed 7 bases and J shed 2 bases, with 15 bases lying between them. CDR3 size: 14 residues. Germline V gene data show CDR1 as ENHRY and CDR2 as SYGVKD. CDR3: CAIKGSARAYEQYF. The CDR3 nucleotides are TGTGCCATCAAGGGGTCGGCCAGGGCCTACGAGCAGTACTTC.

The CDR3 DNA is TGTGCCAGCTCACCACCCCGGGACAGGGTCTACAATGAGCAGTTCTTC. Protein product: CASSPPRDRVYNEQFF. This rearrangement joins TRBV18 to TRBJ2-1; 9 positions agree with TRBD1. The germline gives CDR1 KGHSH, CDR2 LQKENI. This CDR3 has 16 residues. J gave up 3 bases and V 0 bases, and 3 bases lay outside the gene matches.

The CDR3 nucleotides read TGTGCCAGCAGCCCGGGCAGGGCCATGAACACTGAAGCTTTCTTT. Its protein product is CASSPGRAMNTEAFF. The J gene is TRBJ1-1, the V gene TRBV11-1; weak D call: TRBD1 (5 bases). This CDR3 spans 15 amino acids. V gave up 5 bases and J gave up 0 bases, with 13 bases separating them. Germline V lookup: CDR1 SGHAT, CDR2 FQDESV (reference sequence).

The rearrangement uses TRBV7-9 and TRBJ1-2; D uncertain. Trimming cost V 5 bases and J 4 bases, with 8 bases left between them. This CDR3 region has 12 residues. The V gene's germline CDR1 is SEHNR and CDR2 FQNEAQ (reference sequence). As DNA, the CDR3 is TGTGCCAGCAGCAGCGGGCTCTATGGCTACACCTTC. Amino acids: CASSSGLYGYTF.